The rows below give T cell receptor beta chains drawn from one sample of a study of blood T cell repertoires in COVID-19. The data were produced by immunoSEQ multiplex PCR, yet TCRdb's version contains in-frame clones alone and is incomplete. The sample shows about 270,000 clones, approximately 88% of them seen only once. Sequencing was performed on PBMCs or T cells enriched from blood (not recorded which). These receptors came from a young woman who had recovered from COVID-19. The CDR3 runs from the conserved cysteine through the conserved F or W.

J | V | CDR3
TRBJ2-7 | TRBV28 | CASSYQGRVGTGYEQYF
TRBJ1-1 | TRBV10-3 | CATRQENTEAFF
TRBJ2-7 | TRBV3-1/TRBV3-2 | CASSLSGGRSYEQYF
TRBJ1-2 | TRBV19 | CASSHGTGSHYGYTF
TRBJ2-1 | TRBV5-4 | CASSLGSGRANEQFF
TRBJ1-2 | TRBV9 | CASIGDWGGYTF
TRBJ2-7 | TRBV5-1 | CASSPIAGQRSYEQYF
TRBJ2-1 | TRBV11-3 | CASSLHTPGEAYNEQFF
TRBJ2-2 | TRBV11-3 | CASSLTVAGELFF
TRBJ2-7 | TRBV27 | CASSLSSRSEQYF
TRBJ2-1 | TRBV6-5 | CASSPGTDPYNEQFF
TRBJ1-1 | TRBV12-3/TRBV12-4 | CASSFFSTEAFF
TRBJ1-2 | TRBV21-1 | CASTKTGGGYYGYTF
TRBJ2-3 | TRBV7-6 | CASSLEASGATDTQYF
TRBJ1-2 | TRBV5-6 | CASSLSGAGGYTF
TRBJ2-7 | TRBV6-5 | CASRLGRGVSYEQYF
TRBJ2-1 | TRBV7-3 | CASSLAPGSHNEQFF
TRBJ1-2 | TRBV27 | CASSMTGGAYGYTF
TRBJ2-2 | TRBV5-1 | CASSLVKGAHPSNTGELFF
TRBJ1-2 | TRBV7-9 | CASSPQGSKGDGYTF
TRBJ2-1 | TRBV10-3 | CATQAGPGDMDNEQFF
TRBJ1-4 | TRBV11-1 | CASGLTNEKLFF
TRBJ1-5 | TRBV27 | CASSLTQINQPQHF
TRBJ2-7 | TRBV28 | CASSFHPGIPGEQYF
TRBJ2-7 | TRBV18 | CASSPLSRDRGDEQYF
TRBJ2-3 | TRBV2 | CASSRDRGTDTQYF
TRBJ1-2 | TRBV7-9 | CASSLPGNYGYTF